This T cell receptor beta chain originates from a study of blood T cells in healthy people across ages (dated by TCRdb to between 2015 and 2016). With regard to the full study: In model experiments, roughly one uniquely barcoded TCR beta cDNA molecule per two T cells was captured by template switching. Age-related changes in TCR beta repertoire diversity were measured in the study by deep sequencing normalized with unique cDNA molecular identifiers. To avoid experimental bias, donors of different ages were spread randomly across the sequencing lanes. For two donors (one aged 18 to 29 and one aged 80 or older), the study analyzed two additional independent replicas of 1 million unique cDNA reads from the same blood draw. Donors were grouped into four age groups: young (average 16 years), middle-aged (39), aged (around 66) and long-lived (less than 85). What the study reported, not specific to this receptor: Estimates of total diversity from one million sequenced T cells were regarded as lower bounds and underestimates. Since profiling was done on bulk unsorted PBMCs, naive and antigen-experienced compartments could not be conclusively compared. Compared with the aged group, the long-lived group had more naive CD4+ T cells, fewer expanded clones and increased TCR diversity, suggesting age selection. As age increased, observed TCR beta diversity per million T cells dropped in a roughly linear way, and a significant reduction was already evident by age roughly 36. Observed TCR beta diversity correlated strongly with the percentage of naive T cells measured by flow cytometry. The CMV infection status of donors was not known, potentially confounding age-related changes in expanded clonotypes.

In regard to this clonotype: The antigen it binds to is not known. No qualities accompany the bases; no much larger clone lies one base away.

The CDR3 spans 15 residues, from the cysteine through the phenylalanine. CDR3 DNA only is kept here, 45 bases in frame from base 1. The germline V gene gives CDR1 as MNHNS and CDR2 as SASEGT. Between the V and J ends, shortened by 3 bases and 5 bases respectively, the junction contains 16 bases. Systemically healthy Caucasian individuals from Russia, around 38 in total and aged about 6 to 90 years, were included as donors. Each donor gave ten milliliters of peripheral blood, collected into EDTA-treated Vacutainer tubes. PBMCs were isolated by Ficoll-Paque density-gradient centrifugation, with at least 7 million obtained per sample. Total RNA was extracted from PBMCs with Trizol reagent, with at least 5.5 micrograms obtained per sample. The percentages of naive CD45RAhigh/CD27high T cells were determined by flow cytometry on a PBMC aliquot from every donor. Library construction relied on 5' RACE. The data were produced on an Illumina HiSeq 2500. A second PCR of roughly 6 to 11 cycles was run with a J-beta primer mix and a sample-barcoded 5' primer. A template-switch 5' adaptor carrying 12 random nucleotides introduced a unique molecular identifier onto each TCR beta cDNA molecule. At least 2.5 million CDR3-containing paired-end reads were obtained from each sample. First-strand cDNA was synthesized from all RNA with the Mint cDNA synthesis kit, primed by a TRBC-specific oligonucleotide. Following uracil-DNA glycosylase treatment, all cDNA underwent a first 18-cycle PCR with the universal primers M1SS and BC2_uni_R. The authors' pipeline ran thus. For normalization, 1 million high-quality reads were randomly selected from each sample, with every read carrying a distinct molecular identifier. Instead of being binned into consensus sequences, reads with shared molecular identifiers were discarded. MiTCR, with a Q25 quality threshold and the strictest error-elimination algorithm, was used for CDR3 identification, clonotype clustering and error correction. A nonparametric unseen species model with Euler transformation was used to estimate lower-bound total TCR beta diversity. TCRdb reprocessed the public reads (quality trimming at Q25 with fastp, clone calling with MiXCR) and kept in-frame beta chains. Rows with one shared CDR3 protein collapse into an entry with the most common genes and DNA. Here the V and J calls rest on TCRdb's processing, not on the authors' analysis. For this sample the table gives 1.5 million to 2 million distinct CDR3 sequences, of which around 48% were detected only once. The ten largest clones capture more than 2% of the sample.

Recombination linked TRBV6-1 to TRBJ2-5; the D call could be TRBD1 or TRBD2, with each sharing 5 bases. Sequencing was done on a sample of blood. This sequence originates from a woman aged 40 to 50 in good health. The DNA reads TGTGCCAGCAGTGATGGGGCTAGAGGGATGGAGACCCAGTACTTC. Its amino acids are CASSDGARGMETQYF.